Below, one TCR beta chain is given with its context. Its antigen is still unknown. These data are taken from a study of cytomegalovirus exposure and HLA in healthy donors. At the level of the study: As an earlier analysis found, roughly 180 million T cells yielded 100 million to 130 million unique TCR beta sequences.

Study results and limitations: TCR beta chains numbering some 160 were designated cytomegalovirus-associated. Data from an earlier analysis indicated that most TCR beta V segments were productive either about 87% or about 30% of the time. V- and J-gene trimming in TCR beta was tied to a missense DCLRE1C variant by an analysis performed later.

Germline V gives CDR1 SGHTA, CDR2 FQGNSA. V lost 4 bases, J lost 3 bases, and 5 bases stayed unmatched. This CDR3 is 14 amino acids long. Both 60 Vbeta primers and 13 Jbeta primers went into the PCR. The data were produced by immunoSEQ multiplex PCR, yet TCRdb's version contains in-frame clones alone and is incomplete. This sample yields some 120,000 clones, of which around 70% are seen a single time; nearly 8.5% belongs to the top ten. This chain connects TRBV7-2 to TRBJ2-7; 8 bases are shared with TRBD1. The sequenced sample consisted of PBMCs. The sequence was collected from a woman in her 40s in good health and CMV-seropositive. The CDR3 loop is CASSSLQGDYEQYF. CDR3 nucleotide sequence: TGTGCCAGCAGCTCCTTACAGGGGGACTACGAGCAGTACTTC.